This T cell receptor beta chain originates from a study of response to subunit inactivated influenza vaccine. V lost 8 bases and J lost 5, with 9 bases in between. CDR3 size: 12 residues. Notes on the study in general: Authors suggested each seasonal influenza vaccination recruits few new T cells.

MiXCR was run by TCRdb on the RT-PCR reads, yielding one entry per CDR3 protein. The sample lists 500,000 or so distinct CDR3 sequences; approximately 11% were seen once. The table lists this clonotype with a few counts. Antigen specificity is unknown. The receptor was isolated from a man aged 50 to 59 who received an inactivated influenza vaccine. The sample in question was PBMCs from blood, obtained 45 days after vaccination. The V call is TRBV12-3 or TRBV12-4, the J call TRBJ1-4; no clear D gene. Here the CDR3 reads CASAQENEKLFF. The CDR3 DNA follows: TGTGCCAGCGCTCAGGAGAATGAAAAACTGTTTTTT.